A single T cell receptor (beta chain) is shown here with its context. Its matching antigen is unknown. The sample holds other DNA sequences that translate to the same CDR3. The CDR3 consists of 16 residues. Germline lookup yields CDR1 ENHRY and CDR2 SYGVKD. Trimming pared 0 bases from V and 4 bases from J, leaving 10 bases between. These data belong to a study of shared clonotypes between healthy human individuals. About the study: Donors, aged 18 to 49, were a couple of women and three men. Overall study findings and caveats: A few donors showed sharing of approximately 4.7% of naive CD4 clonotypes.

Genomic DNA of each subset was evenly split across several immunoSEQ plates. Only in-frame clones appear in the TCRdb table, and some are missing; sequencing was by immunoSEQ multiplex PCR. The sample records about 2,500,000 clones, more than 90% being singletons. This chain joins TRBV10-3 and TRBJ2-6; unclear D gene. Specimen: naive CD4+ T cells sorted from blood. As to subset: CD45RA+ positively selected. This receptor was obtained from a man in his late teens or twenties in good health. CDR3 nucleotide sequence: TGTGCCATCAGTGAGTCAGGAAGCTCGGGGGCCAACGTCCTGACTTTC. It specifies CAISESGSSGANVLTF.